This passage covers 27 T cell receptor beta chains from one sample sequenced in a study of identical twins. TCRdb analysed the 5' RACE reads with MiXCR anew, one entry per CDR3 protein. The sample holds hundreds of thousands of distinct CDR3 sequences; about a fifth are singletons and the top ten take around 0.48%. The sample also formed part of further work on yellow fever vaccine responses in identical twins.

Sequences were obtained from CD4+ T cells sorted from blood. The receptor set was obtained from a woman aged 18 to 35 in good health.

The chain joins TRBV25-1 to TRBJ2-1; the match to TRBD1 covers 9 bases. This CDR3 is 14 amino acids long. Germline V gene data show CDR1 as MGHDK and CDR2 as SYGVNS. After removal of 8 bases from V and 7 bases from J, the junction contained 9 bases not matched to a gene. The CDR3 region has the DNA TGTGCCAGCGGATTATCCGGGACAGGGAATGAGCAGTTCTTC. Its protein is CASGLSGTGNEQFF.

In its sample, this clonotype was seen a few times. This rearrangement joins TRBV5-1 to TRBJ2-3, with a tentative D call TRBD2 (6 bases). The CDR3 consists of 16 residues. Germline values: CDR1 SGHRS, CDR2 YFSETQ. V was pared by 0 bases and J by 5 bases, with 16 bases between. CDR3 coding DNA: TGCGCCAGCAGCTTGGAGGCTATCGGGAGACGAGATACGCAGTATTTT. Protein sequence: CASSLEAIGRRDTQYF.

There are a few counts of this clonotype. This chain links TRBV6-1 with TRBJ2-1; TRBD2 agrees at 12 bases. Germline V CDR1 and CDR2: MNHNS, SASEGT. This CDR3 comprises 16 residues. V gave up 6 bases and J gave up 2 bases; unmatched junction bases: 5. Here the CDR3 DNA reads TGTGCCAGCAGGAAAAGGACTAGCGGGGCCTACAATGAGCAGTTCTTC. Residues: CASRKRTSGAYNEQFF.

This clonotype was observed a handful of times. The chain couples TRBV5-5 to TRBJ2-3; D unresolved. V was clipped by 1 base and J by 2 bases, with 8 bases between them. The germline V gene has CDR1 SGHKS and CDR2 YYEKEE (reference sequence). This CDR3 comprises 14 residues. In DNA form, the CDR3 reads TGTGCCAGCAGCTTGTTGATCTACACAGATACGCAGTATTTT. It encodes CASSLLIYTDTQYF. The variable domain in full, with the rest retrieved from reference TRBV5-5 and TRBJ2-3, is DAGVTQSPTHLIKTRGQQVTLRCSPISGHKSVSWYQQVLGQGPQFIFQYYEKEERGRGNFPDRFSARQFPNYSSELNVNALLLGDSALYLCASSLLIYTDTQYFGPGTRLTVL.

This rearrangement joins TRBV12-3 or TRBV12-4 to TRBJ2-3; the D gene is possibly TRBD1 (7 bases). The CDR3 runs to 17 residues. Trimming stripped 5 bases from V and 2 bases from J, with 20 bases between. For the CDR3, the DNA is TGTGCCAGCAGTCCTGCGGACAGGAGGGGATTCACAGATACGCAGTATTTT. As protein: CASSPADRRGFTDTQYF.

The genes are TRBV5-1 and TRBJ2-7; TRBD2 aligns across 7 bases. The CDR3 consists of 13 residues. CDR1 SGHRS and CDR2 YFSETQ come from the germline V gene. V shed 0 bases, J shed 5 bases, and the junction held 2 bases outside the gene matches. In DNA form, the CDR3 reads TGCGCCAGCAGCTTGGTAGGGAGGGACGAGCAGTACTTC. As protein: CASSLVGRDEQYF.

This chain connects TRBV5-8 to TRBJ2-5, with 7 positions matching TRBD1. V shed 0 bases, J shed 3 bases, and the junction held 8 bases outside the gene matches. The germline CDR1 and CDR2 sequences are SGHTS and YDEGEE. The CDR3 is made up of 16 amino acids. The CDR3 loop reads CASSLALTGRKETQYF. DNA of the CDR3: TGTGCCAGCAGCTTGGCTCTGACAGGGAGAAAAGAGACCCAGTACTTC.

Only a few counts were recorded for this clonotype. The chain employs TRBV5-1 and TRBJ2-2; 8 nucleotides line up with TRBD1. The V and J ends lost 6 bases and 6 bases, in that order; junction bases with no gene match: 4. The CDR3 spans 13 residues. Germline V gene lookup returns CDR1 SGHRS and CDR2 YFSETQ. CDR3 bases: TGCGCCAGCAATCCAGGGGGCTCCGGGGAGCTGTTTTTT. Translated: CASNPGGSGELFF.

This sequence joins TRBV13 and TRBJ2-7, with 8 nucleotides matching TRBD1. Looked up from germline, CDR1 is PRHDT and CDR2 is FYEKMQ (reference sequence). The ends lost 2 bases at V and 5 bases at J; junction bases unmatched: 8. The CDR3 runs 15 residues. The CDR3 region is CASSLFAGGFNEQYF. The CDR3 coding sequence is TGTGCCAGCAGCTTATTCGCAGGGGGCTTCAACGAGCAGTACTTC.

As DNA, the CDR3 is TGTGCCAGCAGCCAAGGAACCAGGAGCTCCTATAATTCACCCCTCCACTTT. It codes for CASSQGTRSSYNSPLHF. The chain carries TRBV3-1 and TRBJ1-6; no clear D. This CDR3 has 17 residues. The germline V gene has CDR1 LGHDT and CDR2 YNNKEL (reference sequence). Trimming shortened V by 1 base and J by 0 bases, and 10 bases separated the two germline ends.

V and J are TRBV11-2 and TRBJ2-7; D unresolved. Germline-derived CDR1 and CDR2 are SGHAT and FQNNGV. The CDR3 loop spans 13 amino acids. V was shortened by 0 bases and J by 6 bases, with 9 bases between the two germline ends. The CDR3 bases are TGTGCCAGCAGCTTAGATTTGGAGAGCGAGCAGTACGTC. It encodes CASSLDLESEQYV.

This clonotype was picked up a small number of times. The chain couples TRBV12-3 or TRBV12-4 to TRBJ2-5; TRBD2 aligns across 8 bases. V was pared by 5 bases and J by 3 bases, with 11 bases of the junction left unmatched. This CDR3 spans 16 amino acids. The CDR3 nucleotides read TGTGCCAGCAGTCAAAGGCCGGGACTAGGAAAAGAGACCCAGTACTTC. Amino acid sequence: CASSQRPGLGKETQYF.

This clonotype was seen more than once but under ten times. The CDR3 sequence is CASTPDGGNSPLHF. Here the CDR3 DNA reads TGTGCCAGCACGCCGGACGGCGGGAATTCACCCCTCCACTTT. The rearrangement joins TRBV2 to TRBJ1-6; D is uncertain. Trimming removed 7 bases at V and 7 bases at J, with 14 bases between. This CDR3 is 14 amino acids long. Germline CDR1 is SNHLY and CDR2 is FYNNEI.

The sample holds a few counts of this clonotype. CDR3 amino acids: CASSGEGSETQYF. The CDR3 DNA is TGCGCCAGCAGTGGTGAGGGTTCAGAGACCCAGTACTTC. The chain joins TRBV10-1 to TRBJ2-5; TRBD2 might be the D (5 bases). CDR3 length equals 13 residues. Germline V gene sequence: CDR1 WNHNN, CDR2 SYGVQD (reference sequence). V lost 4 bases, J lost 4 bases, and 10 bases lay in between.

This sequence joins TRBV6-1 and TRBJ1-1, with 7 bases that match TRBD1. The trim removed 5 bases at V and 4 bases at J, leaving 4 bases unmatched. Germline values: CDR1 MNHNS, CDR2 SASEGT. The CDR3 contains 13 residues. The CDR3 here is CASSTGVGTEAFF. DNA for the CDR3: TGTGCCAGCAGTACAGGGGTTGGCACTGAAGCTTTCTTT.

This clonotype has just one count. V is TRBV11-3 and J is TRBJ2-7; D is perhaps TRBD1 or TRBD2 (5 bases each). This CDR3 is built from 16 residues. V shed 4 bases and J shed 5 bases, with 21 bases lying between them. Germline V CDR1 and CDR2: SGHNT, YENEEA. CDR3 in DNA: TGTGCCAGCAGCTCCCTTTCCGGGACGGGCCTCGACGAGCAGTACTTC. Protein sequence: CASSSLSGTGLDEQYF.

This chain uses TRBV18 with TRBJ2-2; perhaps TRBD1 as D (6 bases). Germline V gene sequence: CDR1 KGHSH, CDR2 LQKENI. V lost 1 base and J lost 0, with 9 bases in between. The CDR3 extends over 16 amino acids. CDR3 nucleotides: TGTGCCAGCTCACCACGTACAGGGTCGAACACCGGGGAGCTGTTTTTT. This sequence encodes CASSPRTGSNTGELFF.

To note about this clonotype: This clone may be a read error of a much larger clone one base away. The chain recombines TRBV2 with TRBJ2-2; the D call may be TRBD1 or TRBD2 (5 bases each). Germline V gene data show CDR1 as SNHLY and CDR2 as FYNNEI. The CDR3 spans 18 residues. The CDR3 here is CARSLLGRDRGRTGELFF. CDR3 coding DNA: TGTGCCCGCAGTTTATTAGGCCGGGACCGGGGCAGAACCGGGGAGCTGTTTTTT.

This clonotype was seen only a few times. The genes are TRBV12-3 or TRBV12-4 and TRBJ2-3; 9 nucleotides line up with TRBD2. J was trimmed by 2 bases and V by 6 bases; bases with no gene match: 6. The CDR3 spans 15 residues. Here the CDR3 reads CASRQTSGLTDTQYF. The CDR3 DNA sequence: TGTGCCAGCAGGCAGACTAGCGGACTCACAGATACGCAGTATTTT.

The rearrangement joins TRBV20-1 to TRBJ2-1; 11 bases are a match to TRBD2. Germline CDR1 and CDR2: DFQATT and SNEGSKA (reference sequence). With V trimmed by 6 bases and J by 4 bases, 14 bases remained unmatched. The CDR3 spans 17 residues. CDR3 residues: CSATPGLAEIRYNEQFF. CDR3 nucleotide sequence: TGCAGTGCGACCCCGGGACTAGCGGAAATCAGGTACAATGAGCAGTTCTTC.

This clonotype has only a few counts. The V and J genes are TRBV6-5 and TRBJ1-4, with 7 bases aligning to TRBD1. This CDR3 has 14 residues. The germline CDR1 and CDR2 sequences are MNHEY and SVGAGI. Germline trimming cut 1 base from V and 7 bases from J; bases unmatched to any gene: 3. The CDR3 nucleotides are TGTGCCAGCAGTTACTTAGGGGGCGTTGAAAAACTGTTTTTT. Translation gives CASSYLGGVEKLFF.

This clonotype was recorded a few times. The chain joins TRBV28 to TRBJ2-7, with D maybe TRBD1 (5 bases). Per the germline V gene, CDR1 is MDHEN and CDR2 is SYDVKM. The CDR3 consists of 15 residues. V was trimmed by 6 bases and J by 2 bases, leaving 17 bases between them. The CDR3 DNA reads as TGTGCCAGCAGACCTTCAGGGCAGGGCCCCTACGAGCAGTACGTC. Its translation: CASRPSGQGPYEQYV.

This clonotype was seen only a few times. A read error may produce the germline difference seen at one junction end. J is TRBJ1-1 and V is TRBV12-3 or TRBV12-4, with unresolved D. The CDR3 contains 14 residues. The chain's CDR3 is CASSLDPASPAILF. Here the CDR3 DNA reads TGTGCCAGCAGTTTAGACCCGGCTTCCCCTGCAATTCTCTTT.

CDR3 protein: CASRSGTASYNEQFF. CDR3 sequence (DNA): TGCGCCAGCAGGTCTGGGACAGCTTCCTACAATGAGCAGTTCTTC. The V call is TRBV5-1, the J call TRBJ2-1; 7 bases line up with TRBD1. Germline CDR1 reads SGHRS; CDR2 reads YFSETQ. The J segment lost 1 base and the V segment lost 5 bases, leaving 6 bases of the junction unmatched. The CDR3 sequence is 15 residues long.

The chain carries TRBV27 and TRBJ2-1; a possible D gene is TRBD2 (6 bases). CDR3 size: 16 residues. The germline V and J ends were trimmed by 6 bases and 9 bases, with 24 bases remaining between them. Germline V gene lookup returns CDR1 MNHEY and CDR2 SMNVEV (reference sequence). For the CDR3, the DNA is TGTGCCAGCAGGCTCCCTGGAGGGAATCTGGAAAGTGAGCAGTTCTTC. Translation gives CASRLPGGNLESEQFF.

This chain connects TRBV6-2 or TRBV6-3 to TRBJ1-5; 9 positions agree with TRBD1. J lost 9 bases, V lost 0 bases, and 6 bases had no gene match. CDR3 length: 15 amino acids. Germline assignment: CDR1 MNHEY and CDR2 SVGEGT. The CDR3 is CASSYSTGGERPQHF. CDR3 DNA: TGTGCCAGCAGTTACTCGACAGGGGGTGAGCGGCCCCAGCATTTT.

The rearrangement uses TRBV19 and TRBJ2-3; no clear D gene. V was clipped by 7 bases and J by 2 bases, with 13 bases between them. The CDR3 sequence is 14 residues long. CDR1 and CDR2 from the germline V gene are LNHDA and SQIVND (reference sequence). CDR3 residues: CASTNPGSTDTQYF. Written as DNA, the CDR3 is TGTGCCAGTACAAACCCCGGATCCACAGATACGCAGTATTTT.